This T cell receptor (beta chain) is from a study of blood T cell repertoires in COVID-19. Study-level background: From the United States, Italy and Spain came samples of acute and convalescent COVID-19. PBMCs, B-cell-depleted T cells, or T cells provided the cDNA or gDNA that made up the material.

Notes on this clone: Other DNA sequences in the same sample also yield this CDR3.

Trimming took 5 bases from V and 5 from J, leaving 9 bases between them. CDR3 length: 12 amino acids. The V gene's germline CDR1 is SEHNR and CDR2 FQNEAQ (reference sequence). Authors' methods: For nucleated cells, counts were estimated from reference gene primer amplification. This table comes from immunoSEQ multiplex PCR, and its TCRdb copy is limited to in-frame clones, with some not included. V and J calls and clone size come straight from that table; D and trimming were deduced from the DNA. This table has around 370,000 clones, 90% appearing once. This receptor was obtained from a man younger than 35 with active or convalescent COVID-19. The specimen sequenced was peripheral blood. This chain joins TRBV7-9 and TRBJ1-1; possibly TRBD1 for D (5 bases). CDR3 region: CASSRGGTEAFF. The CDR3, as DNA: TGTGCCAGCAGCCGGGGGGGAACTGAAGCTTTCTTT.